This T cell receptor (beta chain) came from a study of T-cell reconstitution after alpha-beta-depleted transplantation in children (dated by TCRdb to 2016 to 2018). A note on the overall study: Using TCR repertoire profiling, the study followed T-cell immune reconstitution in a quantitative way in children after TCRalphabeta/CD19-depleted allogeneic hematopoietic cell transplantation. Results and caveats for the whole study, not just this receptor: Over the following months the frequencies of hyperexpanded clones went down, and after one year T-cell counts and TCRbeta diversity were mostly credited to newly produced T cells. Apparently early alphabetaT-cell count recovery about two months after transplant reportedly relied on only several hundred rapidly expanded clones derived from non-depleted graft cells. In some patients, the high TCRbeta diversity seen at day 60 was put down to recipient T cells and intrathymic progenitors that had survived conditioning.

The library came from PCR. TCRdb shows the sequencer as Illumina HiSeq 2500. TCR libraries were prepared with molecular barcoding, using unique molecular identifiers to normalize TCRbeta repertoire quantification. The public reads were reprocessed in TCRdb via fastp at Q25 and MiXCR, keeping in-frame beta chains. CDR3 protein sequences are deduplicated, and each keeps its most common genes and DNA. This sample holds more than 40,000 distinct CDR3 sequences; around 9% were observed only once. The ten largest clones add up to 27% of the sample. As to this clonotype: Its antigen target is currently unknown. There are no base qualities to consult, and no much larger clone falls within one base.

In light of the paper, this sample's time point label describes: day 60 (about 2 months) after transplantation. Sample treatment or condition, as interpreted from the label and publication: allogeneic hematopoietic cell transplantation with graft depleted of TCRalphabeta T cells and CD19 B cells. The transplant recipients were children given TCRalphabeta/CD19-depleted allogeneic hematopoietic cell grafts. The germline ends are 11 bases apart after V is trimmed by 4 bases and J by 2 bases. The germline V gene specifies MNHEY as CDR1 and SVGAGI as CDR2. The cysteine opens and the phenylalanine closes a CDR3 of 15 amino acids. The read is trimmed to its CDR3 DNA, 45 bases read in frame from base 1.

Recombination linked TRBV6-5 to TRBJ2-2; the D segment could be TRBD2, given 5 matching bases. The sequence derives from a male patient aged 2 to 9 who had a stem cell transplant for chronic granulomatous disease, so the T cells may come from the graft donor. The specimen was PBMCs, mostly from graft donor cells, collected 60 days after TCRalphabeta/CD19-depleted stem cell transplant. CDR3 protein: CASSWRSVNTGELFF. The sequence in DNA is TGTGCCAGCAGTTGGCGTAGCGTTAACACCGGGGAGCTGTTTTTT.